This T cell receptor (beta chain) is drawn from a study of T cells in Graves' hyperthyroidism and ophthalmopathy. RNA transcripts served as the template for amplifying TCR beta CDR3 regions. A first-round RT-PCR of the TCR CDR3 used the HTBI primer set. TCRdb reprocessed the multiplex PCR reads with MiXCR, giving one entry per CDR3 protein. The top ten clones hold 15% to 20% of a sample with 300,000 to 450,000 distinct CDR3 sequences, roughly 14% of them seen once. With regard to this clonotype: A much more abundant neighbour one base away suggests this may be a read error.

Sequencing was performed on blood. This sequence was found in a woman between 25 and 40 years old with Graves' ophthalmopathy.

CDR3 DNA: TGTGCCAGCAGCCCCTTTTCAACCGGGGAGCTGGTTTTT. Translating it yields CASSPFSTGELVF. The chain is built from TRBV7-2 and TRBJ2-2, with D perhaps TRBD2 (5 bases). The CDR3 contains 13 residues. Germline CDR1 and CDR2: SGHTA and FQGNSA.